This is a list of T cell receptor beta chains from one sample in a study of blood T cell repertoires in COVID-19. TCRdb keeps only in-frame clones here, not all; method: immunoSEQ multiplex PCR. The repertoire consists of about 260,000 clones, with over 80% occurring once and the leading ten covering roughly 4%. Source material: PBMCs or T cells enriched from blood (not recorded which). Receptors were obtained from a young woman with acute COVID-19. Both conserved end residues are part of each CDR3. The D gene is left open where the match is weak. Clone size is stated in some rows and not others, as once, few, many or a class when expanded.

DNA	CDR3	D	size	V	J
TGTGCCAGCACCCTGCGGGGGCCCCAGCATTTT	CASTLRGPQHF	NA	once	TRBV28	TRBJ1-5
TGTGCCAGCAGCCCTGGACATGCGAGTTGGTCCTACAATGAGCAGTTCTTC	CASSPGHASWSYNEQFF	NA	NA	TRBV7-8	TRBJ2-1
TGTGCCAGCAGTTTGTCAATCACAGGGGGCATAGCGGGAGAAACCCTCCCTACGCAGTATTTT	CASSLSITGGIAGETLPTQYF	NA	NA	TRBV28	TRBJ2-3
TGTGCCAGCAGCTTATCTAGCGATGTAGGCACAGATACGCAGTATTTT	CASSLSSDVGTDTQYF	NA	NA	TRBV11-3	TRBJ2-3
TGTGCCAGCAGCTTAGGGTGGGGCGCGGGCACAGATACGCAGTATTTT	CASSLGWGAGTDTQYF	NA	NA	TRBV7-8	TRBJ2-3
TGCGCCAGCAGCCAAGATCTGGGCGACGCAACCTACAATCAGCCCCAGCATTTT	CASSQDLGDATYNQPQHF	NA	NA	TRBV4-3	TRBJ1-5
TGTGCCAGCAGTGAGGGACAGGGCTCGCATCAATCCCAGCATTTT	CASSEGQGSHQSQHF	TRBD1	NA	TRBV2	TRBJ1-5
TGTGCCAGCCGAGCCACGGAGAGCTCCTACAATGAGCAGTTCTTC	CASRATESSYNEQFF	NA	NA	TRBV6-5	TRBJ2-1
TGTGCCAGCAGCCCCTGGGCTAGCGGAACCAATGAGCAGTTCTTC	CASSPWASGTNEQFF	TRBD2	NA	TRBV9	TRBJ2-1
TGCGCCAGCGGGACAGGGGATGGTTACGAGCAGTACTTC	CASGTGDGYEQYF	TRBD1	once	TRBV5-1	TRBJ2-7
TGCGCCAGCAGCTTACTAGCGGCATCCACAGATACGCAGTATTTT	CASSLLAASTDTQYF	TRBD2	NA	TRBV5-1	TRBJ2-3
TGTGCCACCTGGACTGAGAATCAGCCCCAGCATTTT	CATWTENQPQHF	NA	NA	TRBV6-5	TRBJ1-5
TGTGCCAGCACCATATATGGAAACACCATATATTTT	CASTIYGNTIYF	NA	NA	TRBV7-9	TRBJ1-3
TGCGCCAGCAGCCAATCGGGACAGAAAAATGAAAAACTGTTTTTT	CASSQSGQKNEKLFF	TRBD1	once	TRBV4-1	TRBJ1-4
TGTGCCAGCAGCGGGACAGACTACTCCTACGAGCAGTACTTC	CASSGTDYSYEQYF	TRBD1	once	TRBV27	TRBJ2-7
TGTGCCAGCAGCCCGAACAGGTTCGCAACTAATGAAAAACTGTTTTTT	CASSPNRFATNEKLFF	NA	NA	TRBV7-9	TRBJ1-4
TGTGCCTGGAGTGTGCGGGGGAGTCAGCCCCAGCATTTT	CAWSVRGSQPQHF	NA	NA	TRBV30	TRBJ1-5
TGTGCCATCAGTTCAGATAGCGGGGGGAAAGATACGCAGTATTTT	CAISSDSGGKDTQYF	TRBD2	NA	TRBV10-3	TRBJ2-3
TGTGCCAGCAGCTCCGCGGACTCCTACGAGCAGTACTTC	CASSSADSYEQYF	NA	NA	TRBV7-9	TRBJ2-7
TGTGCCAGCAGTGCACCGGGACTAGCGGGTAACGAGCAGTACTTC	CASSAPGLAGNEQYF	TRBD2	NA	TRBV25-1	TRBJ2-7
TGCGCCAGCAGCGTACAGTCCGGGACTAGCAAGGTCAATGAGCAGTTCTTC	CASSVQSGTSKVNEQFF	TRBD2	NA	TRBV5-1	TRBJ2-1
TGTGCCAGCAGCCAAGAGGTCTCCGTGGCTGGAACTAATGAAAAACTGTTTTTT	CASSQEVSVAGTNEKLFF	NA	NA	TRBV4-2	TRBJ1-4
TGTGCCACCTCGGCCGGGACAGGGTATGACATTCAGTACTTC	CATSAGTGYDIQYF	TRBD1	NA	TRBV10-3	TRBJ2-4
TGTGCCAGCAGCGCGGGGGAAGGCTATGGCTACACCTTC	CASSAGEGYGYTF	NA	NA	TRBV5-8	TRBJ1-2
TGTGCCAGCAGCTTGGGGGACAGGGACACTGAAGCTTTCTTT	CASSLGDRDTEAFF	TRBD1	NA	TRBV5-4	TRBJ1-1
TGTGCCAGCAGTTTAAGCACGGAGGTGCAGCCCCAGCATTTT	CASSLSTEVQPQHF	NA	NA	TRBV27	TRBJ1-5
TGTGCCAGCAGCTTATTGGACAGGTTGAACACTGAAGCTTTCTTT	CASSLLDRLNTEAFF	TRBD1	NA	TRBV7-9	TRBJ1-1
TGTGCCAGCAGTTTATTCGTGAACACTGAAGCTTTCTTT	CASSLFVNTEAFF	NA	NA	TRBV27	TRBJ1-1
TGTGCCAGCAGCTCACCGGGACTCCCTGAAAAACTGTTTTTT	CASSSPGLPEKLFF	NA	NA	TRBV7-9	TRBJ1-4
TGTGCCAGCAGTGAAGTCGGCAGGCAGGGCTCACCCCTCCACTTT	CASSEVGRQGSPLHF	NA	NA	TRBV6-1	TRBJ1-6
TGCAGTGCCCCCACCTCCGGCAGGGCCACCTTC	CSAPTSGRATF	NA	NA	TRBV20-1	TRBJ1-2
TGTGCCAGCAGCTTGGACAGGGCCGAGCAGTACTTC	CASSLDRAEQYF	TRBD1	NA	TRBV7-9	TRBJ2-7
TGTGCCAGCAGTGATTCAAGGAGGGATAATGAAAAACTGTTTTTT	CASSDSRRDNEKLFF	NA	NA	TRBV6-1	TRBJ1-4
TGTGCCAGCAGCCCGCAGACTAGTTTGACGGAGACCCAGTACTTC	CASSPQTSLTETQYF	NA	NA	TRBV7-2	TRBJ2-5
TGTGCCAGTAGTGCGGGACTAGCGATAGCTTCCAGACCCTACAATGAGCAGTTCTTC	CASSAGLAIASRPYNEQFF	TRBD2	NA	TRBV19	TRBJ2-1
TGTGCCAGCAGCAAGGGTACAGGAAATGAAAAACTGTTTTTT	CASSKGTGNEKLFF	NA	NA	TRBV21-1	TRBJ1-4
TGTGCCAGCAGGGCCACTGAAGCTTTCTTT	CASRATEAFF	NA	NA	TRBV6-4	TRBJ1-1
TGTGCCAGCAGCCTACAGGGGGCTGAGGAGACCCAGTACTTC	CASSLQGAEETQYF	TRBD1	NA	TRBV3-1/TRBV3-2	TRBJ2-5
TGTGCCAGTAGTATAGGAGACTTGAACACCGGGGAGCTGTTTTTT	CASSIGDLNTGELFF	NA	NA	TRBV19	TRBJ2-2
TGTGCCATCAGTTCCGGGACAGGTATTGCAACTAATGAAAAACTGTTTTTT	CAISSGTGIATNEKLFF	TRBD1	NA	TRBV10-3	TRBJ1-4
TGTGCCAGCAGTTTTCAGGGATCTGTACTAGCGGGATCCACAAACTACGAGCAGTACTTC	CASSFQGSVLAGSTNYEQYF	TRBD2	once	TRBV27	TRBJ2-7
TGTGCCATCAGTGAGCCACCCCAGCGGGGCTACTACAATGAGCAGTTCTTC	CAISEPPQRGYYNEQFF	TRBD2	NA	TRBV10-3	TRBJ2-1
TGTGCCAGCAGTTACTCTGCGGGAGGGGCCACCGGGGAGCTGTTTTTT	CASSYSAGGATGELFF	TRBD2	NA	TRBV6-8	TRBJ2-2
TGTGCCAGCAGCTATACAGGGGTACTAGAGCAGTACTTC	CASSYTGVLEQYF	TRBD1	NA	TRBV5-6	TRBJ2-7
TGTGCCAGCGCCCTCCGAAGGGGTGACACTGAAGCTTTCTTT	CASALRRGDTEAFF	NA	NA	TRBV16	TRBJ1-1
TGTGCCAGCAGCCAAATACAGGGCGGCTCACCCCTCCACTTT	CASSQIQGGSPLHF	NA	NA	TRBV14	TRBJ1-6
TGTGCCAGCAGCTTAAGGCTAGCGGGAGGGCCAGGGGAGCAGTACTTC	CASSLRLAGGPGEQYF	TRBD2	NA	TRBV7-6	TRBJ2-7
TGTGCCAGCAGCCCTCGACGACTATTTACGATCGGGGAGCTGTTTTTT	CASSPRRLFTIGELFF	NA	once	TRBV7-8	TRBJ2-2
TGCAGTGCTAGTAAGGCTAGCGCGAACACAGATACGCAGTATTTT	CSASKASANTDTQYF	NA	NA	TRBV20-1	TRBJ2-3
TGTGCCAGCAGTTTATTCGGGTTTGGCACCGGGGAGCTGTTTTTT	CASSLFGFGTGELFF	NA	NA	TRBV27	TRBJ2-2
TGTGCCAGCAGTTTATCGACTAGCGGGCCCTACGAGCAGTACTTC	CASSLSTSGPYEQYF	TRBD2	NA	TRBV27	TRBJ2-7
TGTGCCAGCAGACCACTCGGACACTCCAACTATGGCTACACCTTC	CASRPLGHSNYGYTF	NA	NA	TRBV28	TRBJ1-2
TGTGCCAGCAGCCCTTTAACGACAGGGGCAGCGGGGCTCCTCTACGAGCAGTACTTC	CASSPLTTGAAGLLYEQYF	NA	NA	TRBV27	TRBJ2-7
TGTGCCAGCAGTTACTCGTACTCTAACTATGGCTACACCTTC	CASSYSYSNYGYTF	NA	NA	TRBV6-5	TRBJ1-2
TGTGCCAGCAGCTCGGCCGGGATTTACTACGAGCAGTACTTC	CASSSAGIYYEQYF	NA	NA	TRBV7-2	TRBJ2-7
TGTGCCAGTAGTGGTAATCGCCCGGGGGGCACTGAAGCTTTCTTT	CASSGNRPGGTEAFF	NA	NA	TRBV19	TRBJ1-1
TGTGCCAGCAGCCCCCGGGACAGCTCCTACGAGCAGTACTTC	CASSPRDSSYEQYF	TRBD1	NA	TRBV11-3	TRBJ2-7